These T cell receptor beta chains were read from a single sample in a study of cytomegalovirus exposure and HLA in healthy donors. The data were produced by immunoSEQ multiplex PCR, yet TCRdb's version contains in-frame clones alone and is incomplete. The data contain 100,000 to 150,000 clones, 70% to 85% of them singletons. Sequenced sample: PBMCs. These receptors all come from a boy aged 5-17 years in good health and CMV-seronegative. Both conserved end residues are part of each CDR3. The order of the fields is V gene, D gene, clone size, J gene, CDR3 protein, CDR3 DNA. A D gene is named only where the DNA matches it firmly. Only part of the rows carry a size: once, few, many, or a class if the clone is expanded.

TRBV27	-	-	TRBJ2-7	CASSYRGGRSEQYF	TGTGCCAGCAGTTATAGGGGGGGAAGAAGCGAGCAGTACTTC
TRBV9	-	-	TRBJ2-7	CASSVGTGGGYEQYF	TGTGCCAGCAGCGTAGGAACCGGCGGTGGGTACGAGCAGTACTTC
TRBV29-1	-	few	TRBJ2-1	CSVVRFSKATNRSSYNEQFF	TGCAGCGTTGTCAGGTTTAGTAAGGCGACTAACCGTTCATCCTACAATGAGCAGTTCTTC
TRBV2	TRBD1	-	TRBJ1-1	CASTSDGTGTEAFF	TGTGCCAGCACCTCGGACGGGACAGGGACTGAAGCTTTCTTT
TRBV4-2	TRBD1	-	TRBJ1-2	CASSLEGAPAYGYTF	TGTGCCAGCAGCCTCGAGGGGGCGCCCGCCTATGGCTACACCTTC
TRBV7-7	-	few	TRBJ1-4	CASGNYNEKLFF	TGTGCTTCAGGGAACTATAATGAAAAACTGTTTTTT
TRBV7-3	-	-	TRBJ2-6	CASSAPAGSAGANVLTF	TGTGCCAGCAGCGCACCAGCCGGCAGCGCCGGGGCCAACGTCCTGACTTTC
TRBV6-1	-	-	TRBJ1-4	CASSLTGKWEKLFF	TGTGCCAGCTCACTTACAGGGAAGTGGGAAAAACTGTTTTTT
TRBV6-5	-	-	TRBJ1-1	CASSPRSGANTEAFF	TGTGCCAGCAGTCCAAGGTCAGGGGCGAACACTGAAGCTTTCTTT
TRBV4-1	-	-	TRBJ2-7	CASSQADRTTYEQYF	TGCGCCAGCAGCCAAGCGGACAGGACTACCTACGAGCAGTACTTC
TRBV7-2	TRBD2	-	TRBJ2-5	CASSSQAGGGETQYF	TGTGCCAGCAGCTCCCAAGCGGGGGGGGGAGAGACCCAGTACTTC
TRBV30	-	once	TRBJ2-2	CAWSLQGLLLSTGELFF	TGTGCCTGGAGTTTACAGGGCTTGCTTTTGTCTACCGGGGAGCTGTTTTTT
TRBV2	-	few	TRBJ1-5	CASSDLQYQPQHF	TGTGCCAGCAGTGATTTACAGTATCAGCCCCAGCATTTT
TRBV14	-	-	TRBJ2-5	CASSLTGRYETQYF	TGTGCCAGCAGCTTGACGGGGAGGTACGAGACCCAGTACTTC
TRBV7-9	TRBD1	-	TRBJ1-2	CASSLGQGDGYTF	TGTGCCAGCAGCCTGGGACAGGGGGATGGCTACACCTTC
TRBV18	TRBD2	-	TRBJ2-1	CASSPTGAGDGLNEQFF	TGTGCCAGCTCACCGACTGGAGCGGGAGACGGGCTCAATGAGCAGTTCTTC
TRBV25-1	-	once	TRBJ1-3	CASTRSGSTIYF	TGTGCCAGCACCAGATCAGGGTCCACCATATATTTT
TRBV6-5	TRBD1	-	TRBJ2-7	CASSYSGTGYEQYF	TGTGCCAGCAGTTACTCCGGGACAGGTTACGAGCAGTACTTC
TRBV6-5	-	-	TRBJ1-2	CASSYSAFGSYGYTF	TGTGCCAGCAGTTACTCGGCTTTCGGGTCCTATGGCTACACCTTC
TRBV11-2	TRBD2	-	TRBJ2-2	CASSFGRTRADTGELFF	TGTGCCAGCAGCTTCGGAAGGACTAGGGCAGACACCGGGGAGCTGTTTTTT
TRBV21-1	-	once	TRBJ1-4	CASSNPGRGAEKLFF	TGTGCCAGCAGCAATCCGGGACGGGGGGCAGAAAAACTGTTTTTT
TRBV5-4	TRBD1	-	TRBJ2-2	CASSLPGQGAVGELFF	TGTGCCAGCAGCCTACCGGGACAGGGGGCTGTCGGGGAGCTGTTTTTT
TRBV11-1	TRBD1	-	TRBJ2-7	CASSSWDRIYEQYF	TGTGCCAGCAGCTCTTGGGACAGAATATACGAGCAGTACTTC
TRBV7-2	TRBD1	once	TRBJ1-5	CASSWGQGGQPQHF	TGTGCCAGCAGCTGGGGACAGGGTGGTCAGCCCCAGCATTTT
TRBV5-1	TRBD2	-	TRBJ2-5	CASSLGAGGPETQYF	TGCGCCAGCAGCTTGGGAGCGGGGGGGCCAGAGACCCAGTACTTC
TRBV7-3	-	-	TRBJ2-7	CASSNKKPGWYEQYF	TGTGCCAGCAGCAATAAAAAACCTGGCTGGTACGAGCAGTACTTC
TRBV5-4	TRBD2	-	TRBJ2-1	CASSYSGSSYNEQFF	TGTGCCAGCAGCTATAGCGGGAGCTCCTACAATGAGCAGTTCTTC
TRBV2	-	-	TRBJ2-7	CASSQRRAEVGYEQYF	TGTGCCAGCAGTCAGCGGAGGGCAGAGGTCGGCTACGAGCAGTACTTC
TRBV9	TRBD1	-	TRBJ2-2	CASSSTGQGNTGELFF	TGTGCCAGCAGCTCAACCGGACAGGGTAACACCGGGGAGCTGTTTTTT
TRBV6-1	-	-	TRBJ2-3	CASSESWAARDTQYF	TGTGCCAGCAGTGAAAGTTGGGCAGCACGGGATACGCAGTATTTT
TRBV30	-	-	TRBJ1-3	CAWSELSGNTIYF	TGTGCCTGGAGTGAGCTCTCTGGAAACACCATATATTTT
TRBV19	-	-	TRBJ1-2	CASSAGAQVSGYTF	TGTGCCAGTAGTGCAGGGGCGCAGGTATCTGGCTACACCTTC
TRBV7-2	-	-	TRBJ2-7	CASSWLYEQYF	TGTGCCAGCAGCTGGCTTTACGAGCAGTACTTC
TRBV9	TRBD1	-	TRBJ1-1	CASSRKGTGSDEAFF	TGTGCCAGCAGCAGGAAGGGGACAGGGTCAGATGAAGCTTTCTTT
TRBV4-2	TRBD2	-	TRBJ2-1	CASSQAAGGRNEQFF	TGTGCCAGCAGCCAAGCAGCGGGAGGTCGCAATGAGCAGTTCTTC
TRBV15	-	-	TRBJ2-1	CATSREGGQLSSYNEQFF	TGTGCCACCAGCAGAGAGGGCGGACAACTTAGCTCCTACAATGAGCAGTTCTTC
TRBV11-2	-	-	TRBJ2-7	CASSLSGAHEQYF	TGTGCCAGCAGCTTAAGTGGGGCCCACGAGCAGTACTTC
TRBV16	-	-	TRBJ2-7	CASSQSPQSSYEQYF	TGTGCCAGCAGCCAATCCCCACAGTCATCCTACGAGCAGTACTTC
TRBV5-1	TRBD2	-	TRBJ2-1	CASSKTSRYSYNEQFF	TGCGCCAGCAGCAAGACTAGCCGCTACTCCTACAATGAGCAGTTCTTC
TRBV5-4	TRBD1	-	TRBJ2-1	CASSRTGSNEQFF	TGTGCCAGCAGCCGGACAGGAAGCAATGAGCAGTTCTTC
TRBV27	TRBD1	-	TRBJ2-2	CASSYNRGVSTGELFF	TGTGCCAGCAGTTACAACAGGGGGGTCTCCACCGGGGAGCTGTTTTTT
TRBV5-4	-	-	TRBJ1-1	CASSRTDMNTEAFF	TGTGCCAGCAGCCGGACAGATATGAACACTGAAGCTTTCTTT
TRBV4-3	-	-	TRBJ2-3	CASSQAFTGVSTDTQYF	TGCGCCAGCAGCCAAGCTTTCACCGGGGTATCCACAGATACGCAGTATTTT
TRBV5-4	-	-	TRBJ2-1	CASSGGTRPNEQFF	TGTGCCAGCAGCGGCGGAACTCGGCCCAATGAGCAGTTCTTC
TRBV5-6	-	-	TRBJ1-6	CASSFQGLAPLHF	TGTGCCAGCAGCTTTCAGGGTTTGGCACCCCTCCACTTT